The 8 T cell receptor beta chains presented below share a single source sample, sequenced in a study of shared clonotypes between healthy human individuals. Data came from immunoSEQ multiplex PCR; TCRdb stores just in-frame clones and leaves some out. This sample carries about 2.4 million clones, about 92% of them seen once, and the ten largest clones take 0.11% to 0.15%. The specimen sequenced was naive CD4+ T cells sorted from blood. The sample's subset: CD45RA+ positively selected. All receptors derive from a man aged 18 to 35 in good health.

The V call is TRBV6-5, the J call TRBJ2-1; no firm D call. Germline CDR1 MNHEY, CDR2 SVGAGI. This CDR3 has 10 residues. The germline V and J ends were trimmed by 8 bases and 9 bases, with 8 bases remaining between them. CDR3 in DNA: TGTGCCAGCGGCCGAGGTGAGCAGTTCTTC. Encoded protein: CASGRGEQFF.

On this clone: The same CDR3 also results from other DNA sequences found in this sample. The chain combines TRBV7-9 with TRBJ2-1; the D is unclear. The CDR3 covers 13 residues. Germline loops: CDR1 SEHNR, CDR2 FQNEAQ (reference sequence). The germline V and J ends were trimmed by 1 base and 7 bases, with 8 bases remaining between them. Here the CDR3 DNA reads TGTGCCAGCAGCTTAGGAGCTGGTAATGAGCAGTTCTTC. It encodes CASSLGAGNEQFF.

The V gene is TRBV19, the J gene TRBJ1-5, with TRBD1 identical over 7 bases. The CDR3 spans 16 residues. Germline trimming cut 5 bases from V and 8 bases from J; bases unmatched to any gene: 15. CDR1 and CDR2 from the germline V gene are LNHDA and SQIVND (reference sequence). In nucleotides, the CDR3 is TGTGCCAGTAGTTCATCCGGGACAGCTCGAACAGAGCCCCAGCATTTT. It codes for CASSSSGTARTEPQHF.

The chain's CDR3 is CAIGDRGTGELFF. CDR3 nucleotides: TGTGCCATCGGGGATAGGGGTACCGGGGAGCTGTTTTTT. This sequence joins TRBV10-3 and TRBJ2-2, with TRBD1 as a possible D gene (5 bases). Trimming left V 8 bases short and J 5 bases short, with 12 bases between. CDR1 ENHRY and CDR2 SYGVKD come from the germline V gene. The CDR3 contains 13 residues.

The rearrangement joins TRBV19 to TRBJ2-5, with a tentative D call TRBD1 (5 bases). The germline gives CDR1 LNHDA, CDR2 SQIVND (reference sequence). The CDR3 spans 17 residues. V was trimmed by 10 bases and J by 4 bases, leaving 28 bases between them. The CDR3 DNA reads TGTGCCACCACCGCCACCCCAAAAATTGGAAGGGGAGAGACCCAGTACTTC. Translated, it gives CATTATPKIGRGETQYF.

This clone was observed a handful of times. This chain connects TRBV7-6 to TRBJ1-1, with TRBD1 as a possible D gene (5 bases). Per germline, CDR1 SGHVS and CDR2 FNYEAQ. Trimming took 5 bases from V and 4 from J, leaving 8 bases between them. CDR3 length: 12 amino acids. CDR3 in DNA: TGTGCCAGCAGCCAGGGTTCCACTGAAGCTTTCTTT. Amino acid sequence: CASSQGSTEAFF.

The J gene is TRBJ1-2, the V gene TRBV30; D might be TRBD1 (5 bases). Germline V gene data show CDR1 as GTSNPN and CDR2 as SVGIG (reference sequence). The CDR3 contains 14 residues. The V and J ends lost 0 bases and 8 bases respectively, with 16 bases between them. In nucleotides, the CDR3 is TGTGCCTGGAGTGTACAGGCCGGGTCAGGGGGCTACACCTTC. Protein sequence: CAWSVQAGSGGYTF.

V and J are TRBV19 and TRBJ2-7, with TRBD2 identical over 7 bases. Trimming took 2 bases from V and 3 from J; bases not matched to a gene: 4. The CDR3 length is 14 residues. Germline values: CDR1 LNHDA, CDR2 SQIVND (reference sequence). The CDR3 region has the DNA TGTGCCAGTAGTATAACTGGGGGGGTCTACGAGCAGTACTTC. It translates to CASSITGGVYEQYF.